Following are 4 T cell receptor beta chains from one sample sequenced in a study of T-cell memory formation after mild COVID-19. One entry per CDR3 protein, called by TCRdb with MiXCR from the 5' RACE reads. The sample yields around 180,000 distinct CDR3 sequences, roughly 18% seen once. The specimen was PBMCs or a T cell subset sorted from them (not recorded which). The receptor source for this set is a young man who had mild COVID-19 (a few samples of this study predate the infection). Cell type and time point are not known.

The gene calls are TRBV12-3 or TRBV12-4 and TRBJ2-1; the match to TRBD2 covers 9 bases. This CDR3 is 16 amino acids long. The V gene end was trimmed by 6 bases and the J gene end by 7 bases; junction bases not matched to a gene: 13. CDR3 sequence: CASRDPRAGGRNEQFF. The CDR3 nucleotides are TGTGCCAGCAGGGACCCTCGAGCGGGGGGCAGGAATGAGCAGTTCTTC.

There are a few counts of this clonotype. Here the CDR3 reads CASSAGPPLANTGELFF. CDR3 sequence (DNA): TGTGCCAGCAGTGCTGGCCCACCACTCGCGAACACCGGGGAGCTGTTTTTT. This chain connects TRBV2 to TRBJ2-2; D is ambiguous. V was cut by 4 bases and J by 0 bases, with 15 bases left in between. Germline CDR1 and CDR2: SNHLY and FYNNEI. The CDR3 spans 17 residues.

The J gene is TRBJ2-5, the V gene TRBV20-1; 7 bases line up with TRBD1. With 1 base clipped from V and 6 bases from J, the junction kept 5 bases outside the gene matches. Germline CDR1 is DFQATT and CDR2 is SNEGSKA (reference sequence). This CDR3 is 13 amino acids long. CDR3 amino acids: CSARVTGAQTQYF. The CDR3 nucleotides are TGCAGTGCTAGAGTTACAGGGGCCCAGACCCAGTACTTC.

This rearrangement joins TRBV20-1 to TRBJ1-1; TRBD1 is a possible D gene (6 bases). From germline, CDR1 is DFQATT and CDR2 SNEGSKA (reference sequence). V was shortened by 6 bases and J by 3 bases, with 11 bases between the two germline ends. CDR3 length equals 12 residues. The CDR3 DNA is TGCAGTGCCGTGCGGGGGCACACTGAAGCTTTCTTT. This encodes CSAVRGHTEAFF.